This T cell receptor beta chain was identified during a study of cytomegalovirus exposure and HLA in healthy donors. As concerns this clone: Its antigen remains unidentified.

Vbeta (60) and Jbeta (13) primers were used in the PCR. Assay used: immunoSEQ multiplex PCR; TCRdb lists only in-frame clones, some missing. The sample includes around 20,000 clones, 84% of them seen just once. Overall study results and limits: Analyzed later, association rates of TCRs varied across HLA loci, with DRB1 most and HLA-C fewest. Donors were assumed by presence/absence analyses to have roughly uniform sequencing depth.

The germline gives CDR1 SGHRS, CDR2 YFSETQ. CDR3 length: 15 residues. V was trimmed by 0 bases and J by 3 bases, leaving 13 bases between them. The sequencing sample was made of PBMCs. This sequence joins TRBV5-1 and TRBJ2-7; a possible D gene is TRBD1 (5 bases). This clonotype was obtained from a human donor in good health. The CDR3 protein is CASSLEPGWIYEQYF. Written as DNA, the CDR3 is TGCGCCAGCAGCTTGGAACCAGGGTGGATCTACGAGCAGTACTTC.